This T cell receptor beta chain came from a study of beta chain features in type 1 diabetes. The entirety of the isolated RNA underwent reverse transcription, so expressed TCRB transcripts were sequenced. Sequenced by immunoSEQ multiplex PCR; TCRdb stores in-frame clones only, minus some. This sample yields 500,000 to 700,000 clones, of which about 14% are seen a single time; around 0.095% belongs to the top ten. Trimming stripped 1 base from V and 7 bases from J, with 12 bases between. The CDR3 covers 13 residues. Germline values: CDR1 SGHNT, CDR2 YYREEE (reference sequence). In this sample, this clone turned up a few times.

Sequenced material: naive CD4+ T cells from blood. The clonotype originates from a man aged 18 to 29 in good health. This rearrangement joins TRBV5-4 to TRBJ2-7; no clear D. The CDR3, as DNA: TGTGCCAGCAGCTTGCGACAAAAAGAAGAGCAGTACTTC. Residues: CASSLRQKEEQYF.